This T cell receptor (beta chain) stems from a study of T cells in Graves' hyperthyroidism and ophthalmopathy. Of note for this clonotype: At one of its ends the junction is not consistent with the germline gene, which may arise from a read error.

Amplification targeted TCR beta CDR3 regions from RNA transcripts. A first-round RT-PCR of the TCR CDR3 used the HTBI primer set. TCRdb re-derived calls from the multiplex PCR reads in MiXCR, one entry per CDR3 protein. The sample includes 300,000 to 450,000 distinct CDR3 sequences, approximately 14% of them seen just once. The CDR3 is made up of 16 amino acids. Germline V gene lookup returns CDR1 LGHNA and CDR2 YNFKEQ. The TCR was taken from a woman aged 18-29 years with Graves' hyperthyroidism that later progressed to Graves' ophthalmopathy. The chain has TRBV4-2 and TRBJ2-3, with TRBD2 matching over 10 bases. The source material was blood. The CDR3 reads CASGQETSGSTDTQYF. Written as DNA, the CDR3 is TGTGCCAGCGGCCAAGAGACTAGCGGGAGCACAGATACGCAGTATTTT.